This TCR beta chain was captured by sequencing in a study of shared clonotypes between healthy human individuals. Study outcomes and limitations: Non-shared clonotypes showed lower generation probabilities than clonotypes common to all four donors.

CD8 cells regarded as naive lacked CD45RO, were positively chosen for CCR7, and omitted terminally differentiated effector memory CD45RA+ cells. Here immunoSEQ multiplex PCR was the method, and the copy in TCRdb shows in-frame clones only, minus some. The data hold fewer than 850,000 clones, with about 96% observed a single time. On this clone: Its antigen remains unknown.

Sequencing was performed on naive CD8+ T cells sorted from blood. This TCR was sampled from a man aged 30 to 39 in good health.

CDR3 sequence reads: CASSSWTADSGANVLTF. The CDR3 nucleotides read TGTGCCAGCAGTTCGTGGACAGCTGACTCTGGGGCCAACGTCCTGACTTTC. V and J are TRBV28 and TRBJ2-6; the D gene is possibly TRBD1 (6 bases). This CDR3 contains 17 residues. Trimming took 4 bases from V and 0 from J, leaving 13 bases between them. The germline gives CDR1 MDHEN, CDR2 SYDVKM.